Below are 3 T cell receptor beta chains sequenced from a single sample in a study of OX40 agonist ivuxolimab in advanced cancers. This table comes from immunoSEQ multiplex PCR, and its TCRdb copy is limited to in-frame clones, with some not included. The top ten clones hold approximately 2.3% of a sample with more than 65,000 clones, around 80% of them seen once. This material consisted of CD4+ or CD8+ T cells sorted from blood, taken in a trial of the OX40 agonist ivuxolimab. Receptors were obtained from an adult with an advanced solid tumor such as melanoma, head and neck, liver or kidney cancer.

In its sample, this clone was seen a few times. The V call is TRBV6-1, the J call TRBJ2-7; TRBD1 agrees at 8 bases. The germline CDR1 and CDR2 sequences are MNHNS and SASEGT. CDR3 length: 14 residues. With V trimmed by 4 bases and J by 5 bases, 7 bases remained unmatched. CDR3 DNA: TGTGCCAGCAGTGTTTCAGGGGGCTATAACGAGCAGTACTTC. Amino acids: CASSVSGGYNEQYF.

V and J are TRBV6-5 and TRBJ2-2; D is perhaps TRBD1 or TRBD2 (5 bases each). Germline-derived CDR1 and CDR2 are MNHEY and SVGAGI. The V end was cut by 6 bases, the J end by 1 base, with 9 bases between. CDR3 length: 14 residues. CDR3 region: CASRGVGNTGELFF. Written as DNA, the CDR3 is TGTGCCAGCAGGGGGGTCGGGAACACCGGGGAGCTGTTTTTT.

The CDR3 loop reads CASSPRLVASVDEQFF. The DNA of the CDR3 is TGTGCCAGCAGCCCCCGGTTAGTAGCCTCGGTCGATGAGCAGTTCTTC. V is TRBV9 and J is TRBJ2-1, with no clear D. CDR3 length: 16 amino acids. Looked up from germline, CDR1 is SGDLS and CDR2 is YYNGEE. V lost 4 bases, J lost 8 bases, and 22 bases lay in between.